These 15 T cell receptor beta chains were sequenced from one sample in a study of blood T cell repertoires in COVID-19. This table comes from immunoSEQ multiplex PCR, and its TCRdb copy is limited to in-frame clones, with some not included. The sample contains approximately 250,000 clones, roughly 90% of which appear only once. The sample consisted of PBMCs or T cells enriched from blood (not recorded which). The receptors shown here come from a man in his forties who had been exposed to COVID-19.

The J gene is TRBJ2-7, the V gene TRBV29-1; maybe TRBD2 (6 bases). This CDR3 is built from 13 residues. The germline V gene encodes CDR1 SQVTM and CDR2 ANQGSEA. V lost 6 bases to trimming and J lost 5 bases, with 17 bases between them. Here the CDR3 reads CSVNPGLLDEQYF. CDR3 sequence (DNA): TGCAGCGTGAACCCGGGACTCCTCGACGAGCAGTACTTC.

The V gene is TRBV19, the J gene TRBJ1-5, with 10 bases fitting TRBD1. The germline gives CDR1 LNHDA, CDR2 SQIVND (reference sequence). The CDR3 runs to 14 residues. The V and J ends lost 5 bases and 6 bases, in that order; junction bases with no gene match: 4. CDR3 amino acids: CASSPGQGFQPQHF. The CDR3 nucleotides are TGTGCCAGTAGTCCGGGACAGGGGTTTCAGCCCCAGCATTTT.

The chain has TRBV3-1 (or the pseudogene TRBV3-2) and TRBJ1-2, with D uncertain. Deletions cut 1 base from V and 3 bases from J, with 15 bases between. CDR1 and CDR2 from the germline V gene are LGHDT and YNNKEL (reference sequence). CDR3 length: 16 residues. CDR3 in DNA: TGTGCCAGCAGCCAAGGAGAGTGGGAGGGATACTATGGCTACACCTTC. This sequence encodes CASSQGEWEGYYGYTF.

The V call is TRBV7-9, the J call TRBJ2-7, with 7 bases matching TRBD1. CDR3 length: 14 residues. Germline V gives CDR1 SEHNR, CDR2 FQNEAQ (reference sequence). With V trimmed by 5 bases and J by 0 bases, 4 bases remained unmatched. In nucleotides, the CDR3 is TGTGCCAGCAGCCGGGACAGCGTCTCCTACGAGCAGTACTTC. It translates to CASSRDSVSYEQYF.

This sequence joins TRBV5-1 and TRBJ1-5; 8 nucleotides agree with TRBD1. The CDR3 runs to 13 residues. Germline CDR1 is SGHRS and CDR2 is YFSETQ. With V trimmed by 5 bases and J by 7 bases, 5 bases remained unmatched. The CDR3 region has the DNA TGCGCCAGCAGTAAGGACAGGGCACAGCCCCAGCATTTT. This sequence encodes CASSKDRAQPQHF. The full variable domain, its missing parts supplied by reference TRBV5-1 and TRBJ1-5, is KAGVTQTPRYLIKTRGQQVTLSCSPISGHRSVSWYQQTPGQGLQFLFEYFSETQRNKGNFPGRFSGRQFSNSRSEMNVSTLELGDSALYLCASSKDRAQPQHFGDGTRLSIL.

In its sample, this clone was seen once. The chain joins TRBV5-6 to TRBJ1-2; possibly TRBD1 for D (5 bases). Germline V gene data show CDR1 as SGHDT and CDR2 as YYEEEE. V lost 2 bases and J 13 bases, leaving 18 bases between the germline ends. The CDR3 contains 13 residues. The CDR3 DNA follows: TGTGCCAGCAGCTTCAGGCAGGGCGATTTAGGCACCTTC. Protein product: CASSFRQGDLGTF.

The V call is TRBV7-6, the J call TRBJ2-1; no definite D call. CDR1 and CDR2 (germline): SGHVS, FNYEAQ. The V gene lost 2 bases and the J gene lost 5 bases, with 10 bases spanning the gap. The CDR3 consists of 14 residues. CDR3 DNA: TGTGCCAGCAGCTTAACGGCGGTTCACAATGAGCAGTTCTTC. Translating it yields CASSLTAVHNEQFF.

V usage is TRBV5-1 and J usage is TRBJ2-2; 10 bases line up with TRBD2. There are 13 residues in the CDR3. Trimming at V came to 6 bases and at J to 7 bases, leaving 3 bases not matched to a gene. Germline V gene sequence: CDR1 SGHRS, CDR2 YFSETQ. CDR3 loop: CASNLAGDGELFF. The CDR3 coding sequence is TGCGCCAGCAACCTAGCGGGAGACGGGGAGCTGTTTTTT.

In DNA form, the CDR3 reads TGTGCCAGCTCAACTCGGGGTAGCTCCTACAATGAGCAGTTCTTC. Translating gives CASSTRGSSYNEQFF. The V gene is TRBV18, the J gene TRBJ2-1, with D perhaps matching TRBD2 (5 bases). The germline gives CDR1 KGHSH, CDR2 LQKENI. With 5 bases removed from V and 0 bases from J, the gap between germline ends came to 11 bases. The CDR3 is made up of 15 amino acids.

The table lists this clone with a count of one. The chain uses TRBV5-5 and TRBJ2-7, with 13 bases that match TRBD2. The trim removed 3 bases at V and 1 base at J, leaving 1 base unmatched. The length of the CDR3 is 15 residues. The V gene's germline CDR1 is SGHKS and CDR2 YYEKEE (reference sequence). CDR3 residues: CASSSTSGRSYEQYF. CDR3 nucleotides: TGTGCCAGCAGCTCGACTAGCGGGAGGTCCTACGAGCAGTACTTC.

This chain links TRBV19 with TRBJ1-5; 11 bases align to TRBD1. Germline CDR1 LNHDA, CDR2 SQIVND (reference sequence). The V segment lost 2 bases and the J segment 5 bases; nucleotides outside the gene matches: 5. The CDR3 extends over 16 amino acids. The CDR3 sequence is CASSIRDRGDYQPQHF. CDR3 sequence (DNA): TGTGCCAGTAGTATACGGGACAGGGGGGATTATCAGCCCCAGCATTTT.

This clone was recorded only once. The chain joins TRBV11-3 to TRBJ1-2; D perhaps matches TRBD1 (5 bases). The V end lost 5 bases, the J end lost 8 bases, and 18 bases lay between the germline ends. Germline V gene sequence: CDR1 SGHNT, CDR2 YENEEA. The CDR3 runs 14 residues. The CDR3 loop is CASSPTAWAHGYTF. CDR3 coding DNA: TGTGCCAGCAGCCCGACAGCTTGGGCCCACGGCTACACCTTC. Complete variable domain (other parts from reference TRBV11-3 and TRBJ1-2): EAGVVQSPRYKIIEKKQPVAFWCNPISGHNTLYWYLQNLGQGPELLIRYENEEAVDDSQLPKDRFSAERLKGVDSTLKIQPAELGDSAVYLCASSPTAWAHGYTFGSGTRLTVV.

J is TRBJ2-7 and V is TRBV29-1; 10 positions agree with TRBD2. This CDR3 is built from 15 residues. V was pared by 3 bases and J by 6 bases, with 11 bases of the junction left unmatched. Germline CDR1 SQVTM, CDR2 ANQGSEA. CDR3 region: CSVDKASGSFGEQYF. DNA for the CDR3: TGCAGCGTTGATAAGGCTAGCGGGAGTTTTGGCGAGCAGTACTTC.

In regard to this clone: Other DNA sequences in this specimen translate into the identical CDR3. CDR3 nucleotides: TGTGCCAGCAGCCCCTTGGGGGGACAGGGGGTCGAGCAGTACTTC. The encoded protein is CASSPLGGQGVEQYF. This chain joins TRBV4-2 and TRBJ2-7; 11 positions agree with TRBD1. V lost 4 bases and J lost 6; bases outside the gene matches: 8. Germline CDR1 and CDR2: LGHNA and YNFKEQ. The CDR3 extends over 15 amino acids.

This chain's CDR3 is CASSVGQGVTGELFF. CDR3 nucleotides: TGCGCCAGCAGCGTGGGACAGGGGGTCACCGGGGAGCTGTTTTTT. The chain joins TRBV5-1 to TRBJ2-2; 11 positions agree with TRBD1. The V gene's germline CDR1 is SGHRS and CDR2 YFSETQ. V gave up 4 bases and J gave up 4 bases; unmatched junction bases: 3. This CDR3 has 15 residues. The full variable domain, in which reference TRBV5-1 and TRBJ2-2 provide the parts outside the CDR3, is KAGVTQTPRYLIKTRGQQVTLSCSPISGHRSVSWYQQTPGQGLQFLFEYFSETQRNKGNFPGRFSGRQFSNSRSEMNVSTLELGDSALYLCASSVGQGVTGELFFGEGSRLTVL.